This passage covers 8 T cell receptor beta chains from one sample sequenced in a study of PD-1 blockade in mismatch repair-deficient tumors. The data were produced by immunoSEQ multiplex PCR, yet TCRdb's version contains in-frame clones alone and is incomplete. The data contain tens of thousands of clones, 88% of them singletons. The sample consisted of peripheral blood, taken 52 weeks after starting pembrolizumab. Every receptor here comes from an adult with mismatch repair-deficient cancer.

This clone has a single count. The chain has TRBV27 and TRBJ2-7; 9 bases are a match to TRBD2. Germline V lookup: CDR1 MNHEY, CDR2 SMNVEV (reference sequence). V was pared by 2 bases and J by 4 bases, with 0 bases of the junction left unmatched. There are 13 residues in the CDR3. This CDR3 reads CASSLAGGYEQYF. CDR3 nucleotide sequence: TGTGCCAGCAGTTTAGCGGGAGGGTACGAGCAGTACTTC.

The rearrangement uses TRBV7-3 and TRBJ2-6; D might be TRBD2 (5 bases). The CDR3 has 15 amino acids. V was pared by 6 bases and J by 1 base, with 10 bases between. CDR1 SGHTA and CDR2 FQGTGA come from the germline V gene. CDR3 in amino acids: CASSPPGSGANVLTF. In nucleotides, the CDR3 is TGTGCCAGCAGTCCCCCGGGGTCTGGGGCCAACGTCCTGACTTTC.

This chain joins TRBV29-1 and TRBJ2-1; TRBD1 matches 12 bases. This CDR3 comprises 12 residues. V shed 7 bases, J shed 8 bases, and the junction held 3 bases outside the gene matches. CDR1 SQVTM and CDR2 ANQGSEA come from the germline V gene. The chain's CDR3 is CSGGTGGDEQFF. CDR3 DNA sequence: TGCAGCGGAGGGACAGGGGGCGATGAGCAGTTCTTC.

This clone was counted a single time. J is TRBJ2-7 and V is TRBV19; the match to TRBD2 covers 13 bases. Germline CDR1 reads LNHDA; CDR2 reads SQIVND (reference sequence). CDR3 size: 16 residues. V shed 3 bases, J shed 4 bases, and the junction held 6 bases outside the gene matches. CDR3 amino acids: CASSMLGLAGVYEQYF. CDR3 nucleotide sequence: TGTGCCAGTAGTATGCTCGGACTAGCGGGAGTTTACGAGCAGTACTTC.

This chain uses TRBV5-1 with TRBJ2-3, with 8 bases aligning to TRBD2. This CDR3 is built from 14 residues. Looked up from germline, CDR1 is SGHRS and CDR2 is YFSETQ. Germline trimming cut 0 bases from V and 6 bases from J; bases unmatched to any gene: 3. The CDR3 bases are TGCGCCAGCAGCTTGGCCGGGAGGGGGGATACGCAGTATTTT. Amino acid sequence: CASSLAGRGDTQYF.

Written as DNA, the CDR3 is TGTGCCAGCAGTTACTCTGGAGGGGGTGAAAAACTGTTTTTT. Translation gives CASSYSGGGEKLFF. The V call is TRBV6-6, the J call TRBJ1-4; perhaps TRBD1 as D (6 bases). Looked up from germline, CDR1 is MNHNY and CDR2 is SVGAGI (reference sequence). V was trimmed by 0 bases and J by 7 bases, leaving 9 bases between them. This CDR3 spans 14 amino acids.

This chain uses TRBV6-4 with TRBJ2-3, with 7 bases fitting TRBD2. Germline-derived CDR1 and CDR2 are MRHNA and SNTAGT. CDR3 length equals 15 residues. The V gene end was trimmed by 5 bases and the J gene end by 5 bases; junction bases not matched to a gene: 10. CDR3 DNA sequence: TGTGCCAGCAGTTATGAACAGGCGGGGGTAGATACGCAGTATTTT. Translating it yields CASSYEQAGVDTQYF.

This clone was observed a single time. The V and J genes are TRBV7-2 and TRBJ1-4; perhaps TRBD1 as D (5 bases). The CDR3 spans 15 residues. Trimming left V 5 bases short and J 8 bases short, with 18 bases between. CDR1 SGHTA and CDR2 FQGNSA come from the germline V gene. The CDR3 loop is CASSLVGPEGEKLFF. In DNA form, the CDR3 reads TGTGCCAGCAGCCTAGTGGGACCAGAGGGAGAAAAACTGTTTTTT.